What follows are 28 T cell receptor beta chains derived from one specimen sequenced in a study of T cell responses to AZD1222 COVID-19 vaccine. Here immunoSEQ multiplex PCR was the method, and the copy in TCRdb shows in-frame clones only, minus some. The table has about 150,000 clones, roughly 90% seen once. The sample consisted of peripheral blood, taken on day 0 of AZD1222 vaccination. All receptors derive from an adult in good health.

The chain combines TRBV28 with TRBJ1-2; D gene unclear. Trimming removed 3 bases at V and 8 bases at J, with 13 bases between. Germline CDR1 is MDHEN and CDR2 is SYDVKM. The CDR3 runs to 13 residues. The CDR3 here is CASSLGPSGGYTF. As DNA, the CDR3 is TGTGCCAGCAGTTTGGGCCCTTCGGGCGGCTACACCTTC.

J is TRBJ2-7 and V is TRBV11-2, with 9 bases matching TRBD1. Germline V gene lookup returns CDR1 SGHAT and CDR2 FQNNGV. With V trimmed by 3 bases and J by 1 base, 10 bases remained unmatched. The CDR3 contains 17 residues. CDR3 DNA sequence: TGTGCCAGCAGCTTGTGGGGACAGGGTATTCAATCCTACGAGCAGTACTTC. It is translated as CASSLWGQGIQSYEQYF.

The rearrangement links TRBV6-5 to TRBJ2-1; maybe TRBD1 (6 bases). In germline, CDR1 is MNHEY, CDR2 SVGAGI. V lost 4 bases and J lost 5, with 18 bases in between. The CDR3 runs to 16 residues. The CDR3 loop is CASSSLRWTVNNEQFF. Here the CDR3 DNA reads TGTGCCAGCAGTTCCCTCCGCTGGACAGTAAACAATGAGCAGTTCTTC.

This rearrangement joins TRBV9 to TRBJ1-4, with a weak D call TRBD1 (5 bases). Germline CDR1 SGDLS, CDR2 YYNGEE. This CDR3 is built from 13 residues. Trimming cost V 7 bases and J 8 bases, with 15 bases left between them. Written as DNA, the CDR3 is TGTGCCAGCGGAGAGACAGCCTACGAAAAACTGTTTTTT. Its protein is CASGETAYEKLFF.

The V gene is TRBV5-1, the J gene TRBJ2-5; 8 bases align to TRBD1. Losses at the gene ends were 1 base for V and 4 bases for J; bases not matched to a gene: 9. Germline V gives CDR1 SGHRS, CDR2 YFSETQ. CDR3 length: 16 residues. Written as DNA, the CDR3 is TGCGCCAGCAGCTTGCTTGGGATCGGACAGGGAGAGACCCAGTACTTC. It codes for CASSLLGIGQGETQYF.

The rearrangement links TRBV27 to TRBJ2-7; D unclear. V lost 5 bases, J lost 0 bases, and 11 bases lay in between. Germline-derived CDR1 and CDR2 are MNHEY and SMNVEV (reference sequence). This CDR3 spans 14 amino acids. CDR3 in amino acids: CASSPQRYSYEQYF. DNA of the CDR3: TGTGCCAGCAGTCCACAGCGATACTCCTACGAGCAGTACTTC.

In its sample, this clone was seen once. DNA for the CDR3: TGTGCCAGTAGTCTACAGGGCGCATTAGCCTACGAGCAGTACTTC. It is translated as CASSLQGALAYEQYF. The chain links TRBV19 to TRBJ2-7; D may be TRBD1 (6 bases). The CDR3 runs to 15 residues. The germline CDR1 and CDR2 sequences are LNHDA and SQIVND (reference sequence). V lost 5 bases to trimming and J lost 2 bases, with 16 bases between them.

This chain uses TRBV5-4 with TRBJ2-1; possibly TRBD2 for D (6 bases). CDR3 length equals 14 residues. V lost 4 bases, J lost 9 bases, and 17 bases lay in between. The germline V gene has CDR1 SGHNT and CDR2 YYREEE (reference sequence). The CDR3 DNA sequence: TGTGCCAGCAGCCCGGAGGCCACTAGCCGTGAGCAGTTCTTC. It is translated as CASSPEATSREQFF.

This clone appeared once. The chain carries TRBV19 and TRBJ1-3, with D perhaps matching TRBD1 (5 bases). V shed 5 bases and J shed 4 bases, with 12 bases lying between them. Germline values: CDR1 LNHDA, CDR2 SQIVND (reference sequence). The CDR3 covers 14 residues. CDR3 protein: CASSQGTNGNTIYF. DNA of the CDR3: TGTGCCAGTAGTCAAGGGACCAACGGAAACACCATATATTTT.

This chain links TRBV28 with TRBJ2-4, with D perhaps TRBD1 or TRBD2 (5 bases each). V was cut by 6 bases and J by 0 bases, with 18 bases left in between. The germline CDR1 and CDR2 sequences are MDHEN and SYDVKM. The CDR3 length is 17 residues. CDR3 loop: CASSPWQGELAKNIQYF. In DNA form, the CDR3 reads TGTGCCAGCAGCCCCTGGCAGGGAGAACTAGCCAAAAACATTCAGTACTTC.

The CDR3 DNA follows: TGTGCCAGCAGCTCGAATAGCGGGAAGGTTGAGCAGTTCTTC. It translates to CASSSNSGKVEQFF. The chain is built from TRBV7-9 and TRBJ2-1, with TRBD2 matching over 8 bases. J was trimmed by 9 bases and V by 4 bases; bases with no gene match: 8. CDR1 SEHNR and CDR2 FQNEAQ come from the germline V gene (reference sequence). CDR3 length equals 14 residues.

V is TRBV27 and J is TRBJ1-2; D ambiguous. Trimming cost V 10 bases and J 7 bases, with 16 bases left between them. This CDR3 comprises 12 residues. Germline V gene data show CDR1 as MNHEY and CDR2 as SMNVEV (reference sequence). CDR3 in amino acids: CATRTGRVGYTF. In DNA form, the CDR3 reads TGTGCCACCAGGACGGGTAGGGTTGGCTACACCTTC.

The chain combines TRBV3-1 (or the pseudogene TRBV3-2) with TRBJ2-3; either TRBD1 or TRBD2 may fit D (6 bases each). The germline CDR1 and CDR2 sequences are LGHDT and YNNKEL (reference sequence). The CDR3 runs 14 residues. Trimming removed 4 bases at V and 4 bases at J, with 12 bases between. Here the CDR3 reads CASSLTGAADTQYF. The CDR3 nucleotides read TGTGCCAGCAGCCTAACGGGGGCCGCAGATACGCAGTATTTT.

V is TRBV18 and J is TRBJ1-4; possible D gene TRBD1, 6 bases. CDR3 length equals 16 residues. CDR1 and CDR2 from the germline V gene are KGHSH and LQKENI. V shed 2 bases and J shed 5 bases, with 15 bases lying between them. The CDR3 bases are TGTGCCAGCTCACCAGACGGACAGACACAAAATGAAAAACTGTTTTTT. Its translation: CASSPDGQTQNEKLFF.

V usage is TRBV12-3 or TRBV12-4 and J usage is TRBJ1-1; 9 bases agree with TRBD1. Trimming took 6 bases from V and 5 from J; bases not matched to a gene: 4. The CDR3 covers 13 residues. CDR3 sequence reads: CASRGQGGTEAFF. As DNA, the CDR3 is TGTGCCAGCAGGGGACAGGGAGGTACTGAAGCTTTCTTT.

This chain connects TRBV19 to TRBJ1-1; D is perhaps TRBD1 (6 bases). Deletions cut 1 base from V and 4 bases from J, with 16 bases between. The germline V gene encodes CDR1 LNHDA and CDR2 SQIVND (reference sequence). The CDR3 is 16 residues long. CDR3 amino acids: CASSIVLHREGTEAFF. DNA of the CDR3: TGTGCCAGTAGTATAGTGCTGCACAGGGAGGGCACTGAAGCTTTCTTT. Full variable domain (missing parts from reference TRBV19 and TRBJ1-1): DGGITQSPKYLFRKEGQNVTLSCEQNLNHDAMYWYRQDPGQGLRLIYYSQIVNDFQKGDIAEGYSVSREKKESFPLTVTSAQKNPTAFYLCASSIVLHREGTEAFFGQGTRLTVV.

J is TRBJ1-3 and V is TRBV14; a weak D match, TRBD1 (6 bases). Germline CDR1 reads SGHDN; CDR2 reads FVKESK. The V end was cut by 4 bases, the J end by 0 bases, with 10 bases between. CDR3 size: 15 residues. The CDR3 is CASSLRTVSGNTIYF. The CDR3 bases are TGTGCCAGCAGCCTCCGGACAGTCTCTGGAAACACCATATATTTT.

The V gene is TRBV29-1, the J gene TRBJ1-2; 9 bases are a match to TRBD1. CDR3 size: 11 residues. J lost 7 bases, V lost 8 bases, and 5 bases had no gene match. Per the germline V gene, CDR1 is SQVTM and CDR2 is ANQGSEA. This CDR3 is CSLGTGLGYTF. The CDR3 DNA is TGCAGCCTCGGGACAGGGCTTGGCTACACCTTC.

The chain uses TRBV6-5 and TRBJ1-4; D is ambiguous. Germline V gene lookup returns CDR1 MNHEY and CDR2 SVGAGI. The CDR3 covers 15 residues. V was cut by 3 bases and J by 0 bases, with 8 bases left in between. The CDR3 sequence: CASSYTVATNEKLFF. The CDR3 region has the DNA TGTGCCAGCAGTTATACGGTTGCAACTAATGAAAAACTGTTTTTT.

J is TRBJ2-2 and V is TRBV19; 8 nucleotides match TRBD2. The CDR3 spans 15 residues. From germline, CDR1 is LNHDA and CDR2 SQIVND (reference sequence). J was trimmed by 2 bases and V by 5 bases; bases with no gene match: 4. Here the CDR3 DNA reads TGTGCCAGTAGTCGGGTAGCGGGAAACACCGGGGAGCTGTTTTTT. Encoded protein: CASSRVAGNTGELFF.

V and J are TRBV25-1 and TRBJ1-2; possible D gene TRBD1, 6 bases. Trimming stripped 5 bases from V and 7 bases from J, with 11 bases between. The CDR3 spans 12 residues. Germline-derived CDR1 and CDR2 are MGHDK and SYGVNS. CDR3 residues: CASSTQGGGYTF. The CDR3, as DNA: TGTGCCAGCAGTACACAGGGAGGTGGCTACACCTTC.

This chain links TRBV5-4 with TRBJ2-5; D tentatively fits TRBD1 or TRBD2 (5 bases each). CDR1 and CDR2 from the germline V gene are SGHNT and YYREEE (reference sequence). Trimming stripped 7 bases from V and 5 bases from J, with 15 bases between. This CDR3 contains 13 residues. This chain's CDR3 is CASRPGTRETQYF. For the CDR3, the DNA is TGTGCCAGCCGACCAGGGACGAGGGAGACCCAGTACTTC.

The chain joins TRBV4-3 to TRBJ2-5, with D perhaps matching TRBD1 (5 bases). CDR1 and CDR2 (germline): LGHNA, YSLEER. This CDR3 region has 14 residues. Trimming cost V 1 base and J 4 bases, with 10 bases left between them. CDR3 sequence (DNA): TGCGCCAGCAGCCAAGGGATCCAGGGAGAGACCCAGTACTTC. Protein: CASSQGIQGETQYF.

The chain uses TRBV4-2 and TRBJ2-2; a weak D match, TRBD2 (5 bases). CDR1 is LGHNA and CDR2 is YNFKEQ in the germline V gene. Deletions cut 2 bases from V and 6 bases from J, with 16 bases between. CDR3 length equals 16 residues. The CDR3 sequence: CASSQIRLAQPGELFF. The CDR3 nucleotides are TGTGCCAGCAGCCAAATACGGCTAGCTCAGCCCGGGGAGCTGTTTTTT.

The rearrangement links TRBV6-5 to TRBJ1-3, with D maybe TRBD1 (5 bases). The CDR3 runs 12 residues. In germline, CDR1 is MNHEY, CDR2 SVGAGI. The CDR3 is CASGRAGNTIYF. CDR3 coding DNA: TGTGCTTCAGGGCGGGCTGGAAACACCATATATTTT.

V is TRBV9 and J is TRBJ2-1; D gene uncertain. The V end lost 3 bases, the J end lost 0 bases, and 10 bases lay between the germline ends. CDR1 is SGDLS, CDR2 YYNGEE, per germline. This CDR3 comprises 15 residues. The CDR3 region has the DNA TGTGCCAGCAGCGGTAGGGATCTCTCCTACAATGAGCAGTTCTTC. It encodes CASSGRDLSYNEQFF.

This chain joins TRBV7-2 and TRBJ2-3; D gene uncertain. Germline CDR1 reads SGHTA; CDR2 reads FQGNSA. V was cut by 1 base and J by 4 bases, with 15 bases left in between. The CDR3 sequence is 16 residues long. In DNA form, the CDR3 reads TGTGCCAGCAGCTTAGGGGTCGGCCTAGGCGCAGATACGCAGTATTTT. Amino acid sequence: CASSLGVGLGADTQYF.

The chain links TRBV24-1 to TRBJ2-7; the D is unclear. This CDR3 contains 15 residues. Trimming pared 2 bases from V and 2 bases from J, leaving 12 bases between. Germline CDR1 KGHDR, CDR2 SFDVKD. The CDR3 DNA reads as TGTGCCACCAGTGATTCAAGGACGGCTACCTACGAGCAGTACTTC. Protein: CATSDSRTATYEQYF.